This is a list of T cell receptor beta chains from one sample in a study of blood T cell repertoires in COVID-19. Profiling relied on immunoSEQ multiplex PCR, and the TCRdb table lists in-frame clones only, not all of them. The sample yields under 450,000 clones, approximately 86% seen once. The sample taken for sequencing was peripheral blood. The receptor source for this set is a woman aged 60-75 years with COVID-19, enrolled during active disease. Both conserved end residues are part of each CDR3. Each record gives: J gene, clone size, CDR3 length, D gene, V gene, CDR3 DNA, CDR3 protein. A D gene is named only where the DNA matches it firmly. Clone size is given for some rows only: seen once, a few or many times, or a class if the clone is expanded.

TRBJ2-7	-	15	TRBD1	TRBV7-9	TGTGCCAGCAGCTTAGAGGGGGGACAGGCCTACGAGCAGTACTTC	CASSLEGGQAYEQYF
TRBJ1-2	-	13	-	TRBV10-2	TGCGCCAGCAGTGACGCCCGGGCAGGGGGCTACACCTTC	CASSDARAGGYTF
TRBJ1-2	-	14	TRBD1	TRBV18	TGTGCCAGCTCACCTGGGACAGGGGAACATGGCTACACCTTC	CASSPGTGEHGYTF
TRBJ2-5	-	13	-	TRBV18	TGTGCCAGCTCAGCGGGACCCGGGGAGACCCAGTACTTC	CASSAGPGETQYF
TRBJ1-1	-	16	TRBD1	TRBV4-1	TGCGCCAGCAGCCAGGGACAGGGGGCGTATGGGACTGAAGCTTTCTTT	CASSQGQGAYGTEAFF
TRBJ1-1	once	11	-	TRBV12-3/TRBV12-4	TGTGCCAGCAGCCTCTCTTCTGAAGCTTTCTTT	CASSLSSEAFF
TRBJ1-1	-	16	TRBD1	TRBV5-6	TGTGCCAGCAGCTTGGGCCTCACAGGGGGAGTAACTGAAGCTTTCTTT	CASSLGLTGGVTEAFF
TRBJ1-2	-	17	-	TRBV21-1	TGTGCCAGCAGCGAAATCGGCAGGACAGGGCGGGGGTACGGCTACACCTTC	CASSEIGRTGRGYGYTF
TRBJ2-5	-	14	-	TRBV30	TGTGCCTGGAGTGTACCGAGTTCCCTGGAGACCCAGTACTTC	CAWSVPSSLETQYF
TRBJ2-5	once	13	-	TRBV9	TGTGCCAGCAGCGTAACGGGCGGGGAGACCCAGTACTTC	CASSVTGGETQYF
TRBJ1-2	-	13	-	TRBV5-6	TGTGCCAGCAGCCCGGAGGCGCTGCATGGCTACACCTTC	CASSPEALHGYTF
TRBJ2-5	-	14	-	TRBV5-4	TGTGCCAGCAGCTTCTGGATAGCCCGCGAGACCCAGTACTTC	CASSFWIARETQYF
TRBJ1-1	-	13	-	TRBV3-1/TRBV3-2	TGTGCCAGCAGCGGCAGGGTGGACACTGAAGCTTTCTTT	CASSGRVDTEAFF
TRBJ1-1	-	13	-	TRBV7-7	TGTGCCAGCAGCTTAGATCAGGACACTGAAGCTTTCTTT	CASSLDQDTEAFF
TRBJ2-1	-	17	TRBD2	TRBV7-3	TGTGCCAGCAGCCTTCCCACTAGCGGGTGGGGGGTGAATGAGCAGTTCTTC	CASSLPTSGWGVNEQFF
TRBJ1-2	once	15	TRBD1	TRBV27	TGTGCCAGCAGTCTATCCTACAGGGGGTCGTATGGCTACACCTTC	CASSLSYRGSYGYTF
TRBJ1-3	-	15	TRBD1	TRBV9	TGTGCCAGCAGCGCCCGAGGACAGGCACCGGACACCATATATTTT	CASSARGQAPDTIYF
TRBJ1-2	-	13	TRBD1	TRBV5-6	TGTGCCAGCAGCCCAGGACAGGGCCTCGGCTACACCTTC	CASSPGQGLGYTF
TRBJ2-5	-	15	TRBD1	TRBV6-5	TGTGCCAGCAGTTACTCGAGGGGGCTTGGGGAGACCCAGTACTTC	CASSYSRGLGETQYF
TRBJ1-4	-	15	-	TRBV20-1	TGCAGTGCTAGTCCCTCGACAGGAAATAATGAAAAACTGTTTTTT	CSASPSTGNNEKLFF
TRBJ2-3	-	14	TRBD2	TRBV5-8	TGTGCCAGCAGCCTTAGCGGGGGCGCAGATACGCAGTATTTT	CASSLSGGADTQYF
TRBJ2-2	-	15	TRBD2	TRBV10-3	TGTGCCATCAGTGAAATAGCGGGGAACACCGGGGAGCTGTTTTTT	CAISEIAGNTGELFF
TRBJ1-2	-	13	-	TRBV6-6	TGTGCCAGCAGTTACTCGATGCAGAACGGCTACACCTTC	CASSYSMQNGYTF
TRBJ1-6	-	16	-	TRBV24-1	TGTGCCACCAGTGACCCCCGGGAGGGGCCCAATTCACCCCTCCACTTT	CATSDPREGPNSPLHF
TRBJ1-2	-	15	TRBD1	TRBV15	TGTGCCACCAGCAGAGGAGGACAGGGCGGCTATGGCTACACCTTC	CATSRGGQGGYGYTF
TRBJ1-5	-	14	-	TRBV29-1	TGCAGCGTTGCGACTTCTTGGGGCAATCAGCCCCAGCATTTT	CSVATSWGNQPQHF
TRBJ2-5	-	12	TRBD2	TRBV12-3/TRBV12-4	TGTGCCAGCAGTTTACAGCGGGGGGGCCTCTACTTC	CASSLQRGGLYF
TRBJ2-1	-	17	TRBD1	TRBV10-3	TGTGCCATCAGTGACAACTCAGGACAGGGGTTCTACAATGAGCAGTTCTTC	CAISDNSGQGFYNEQFF
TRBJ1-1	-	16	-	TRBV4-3	TGCGCCAGCAGCCAAGATCTAAGGGGTGGGAACACTGAAGCTTTCTTT	CASSQDLRGGNTEAFF
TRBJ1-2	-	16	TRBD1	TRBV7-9	TGTGCCAGCAGCTTAACCACGGGACAGGGGGCTGGTGGCTACACCTTC	CASSLTTGQGAGGYTF
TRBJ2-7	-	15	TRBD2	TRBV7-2	TGTGCCAGCAGCGAACCGGGACTAGTGATTTACGAGCAGTACTTC	CASSEPGLVIYEQYF
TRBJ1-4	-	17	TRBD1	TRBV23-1	TGCGCCAGCAGTCAGACCGAAAACGACAGGGATGATGAAAAACTGTTTTTT	CASSQTENDRDDEKLFF
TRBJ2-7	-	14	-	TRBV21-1	TGTGCCAGCAGCATCTCGCTACAGGTCTACGAGCAGTACTTC	CASSISLQVYEQYF
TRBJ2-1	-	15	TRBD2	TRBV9	TGTGCCAGCAGCGAGAGCGGGGGGGAGTACAATGAGCAGTTCTTC	CASSESGGEYNEQFF
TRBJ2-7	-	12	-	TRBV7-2	TGTGCCAGCAATGGAGGCTCCTACGAGCAGTACTTC	CASNGGSYEQYF
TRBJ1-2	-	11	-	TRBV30	TGTGCCTGGAGTCGGGGTATGGGCTACACCTTC	CAWSRGMGYTF
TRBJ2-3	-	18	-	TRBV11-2	TGTGCCAGCAGCTTAGATCTATTGCGGATTTCCGGCACAGATACGCAGTATTTT	CASSLDLLRISGTDTQYF
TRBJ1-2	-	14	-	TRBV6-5	TGTGCCAGCAGTTACTCCAGGGCCCCCTATGGCTACACCTTC	CASSYSRAPYGYTF
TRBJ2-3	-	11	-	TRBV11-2	TGTGCCAGCAGCCCGCGACAGACGTTGGATTTT	CASSPRQTLDF
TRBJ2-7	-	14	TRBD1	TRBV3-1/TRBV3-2	TGTGCCAGCAGCCAAGTAGGGGGCGTCTACGAGCAGTACTTC	CASSQVGGVYEQYF
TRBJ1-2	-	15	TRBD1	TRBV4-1	TGCGCCAGCAGCCAAGTTCCGGGACAGGGGCATGGCTACACCTTC	CASSQVPGQGHGYTF
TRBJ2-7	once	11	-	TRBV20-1	TGCAGTGCACAGGGATCCTACGAGCAGTACTTC	CSAQGSYEQYF
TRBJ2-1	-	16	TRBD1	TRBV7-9	TGTGCCAGCAGCTTAGGGGGGACAGGGGTATACAATGAGCAGTTCTTC	CASSLGGTGVYNEQFF
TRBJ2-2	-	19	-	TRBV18	TGTGCCAGCTCACCAGTATCCAACGCCGGGACTCTGAACACCGGGGAGCTGTTTTTT	CASSPVSNAGTLNTGELFF
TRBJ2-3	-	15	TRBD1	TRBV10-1	TGCGCCAGCAGGATAACAGGGGGAAGCACAGATACGCAGTATTTT	CASRITGGSTDTQYF
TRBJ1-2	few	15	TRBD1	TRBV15	TGTGCCACCAGCAGAGCTCTCCAGGGGGCCTATGGCTACACCTTC	CATSRALQGAYGYTF
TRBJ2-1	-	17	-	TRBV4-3	TGCGCCAGCAGCCAAGCCTTAGACTATAGCTCCTACAATGAGCAGTTCTTC	CASSQALDYSSYNEQFF
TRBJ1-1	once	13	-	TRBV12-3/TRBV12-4	TGTGCCAGCAGTTTTGGGGCCTACACTGAAGCTTTCTTT	CASSFGAYTEAFF
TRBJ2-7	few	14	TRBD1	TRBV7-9	TGTGCCAGCAGCTCGACGGGACAGGGGGACGAGCAGTACTTC	CASSSTGQGDEQYF
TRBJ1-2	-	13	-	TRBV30	TGTGCCTGGAGCGCAGGGAATAACTATGGCTACACCTTC	CAWSAGNNYGYTF
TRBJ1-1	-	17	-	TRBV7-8	TGTGCCAGCAGCTCACCCCTCTGGGGGGGGAAGAACACTGAAGCTTTCTTT	CASSSPLWGGKNTEAFF
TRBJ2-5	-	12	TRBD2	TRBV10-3	TGTGCCATCAGTGAGGTAGCGGGGGATCAGTACTTC	CAISEVAGDQYF
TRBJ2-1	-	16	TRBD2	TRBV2	TGTGCCAGCAAACAAAGCGGGGGCCTTTCCTACAATGAGCAGTTCTTC	CASKQSGGLSYNEQFF
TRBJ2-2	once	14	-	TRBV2	TGTGCGACACGGCAATCCCAGAACACCGGGGAGCTGTTTTTT	CATRQSQNTGELFF
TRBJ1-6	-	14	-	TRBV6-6	TGTGCCAGCAAGAGGGACATCTGGGGTTCACCCCTCCACTTT	CASKRDIWGSPLHF
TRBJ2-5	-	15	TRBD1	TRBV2	TGTGCCAGCAGTCCCGGGACAGGGGGGTTAGAGACCCAGTACTTC	CASSPGTGGLETQYF
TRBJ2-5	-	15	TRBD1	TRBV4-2	TGTGCCAGCAGCCAAGTGACAGGGATTGGTGAGACCCAGTACTTC	CASSQVTGIGETQYF
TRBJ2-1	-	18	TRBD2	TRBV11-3	TGTGCCAGCAGCTTAGATGGGGCTAGCGGGGGGGGATACAATGAGCAGTTCTTC	CASSLDGASGGGYNEQFF
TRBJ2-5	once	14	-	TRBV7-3	TGTGCCAGCAGCTTAGATCAGGGGTCAGAGACCCAGTACTTC	CASSLDQGSETQYF
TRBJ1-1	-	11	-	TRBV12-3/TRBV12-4	TGTGCCAGCAGACTCGGCACTGAAGCTTTCTTT	CASRLGTEAFF